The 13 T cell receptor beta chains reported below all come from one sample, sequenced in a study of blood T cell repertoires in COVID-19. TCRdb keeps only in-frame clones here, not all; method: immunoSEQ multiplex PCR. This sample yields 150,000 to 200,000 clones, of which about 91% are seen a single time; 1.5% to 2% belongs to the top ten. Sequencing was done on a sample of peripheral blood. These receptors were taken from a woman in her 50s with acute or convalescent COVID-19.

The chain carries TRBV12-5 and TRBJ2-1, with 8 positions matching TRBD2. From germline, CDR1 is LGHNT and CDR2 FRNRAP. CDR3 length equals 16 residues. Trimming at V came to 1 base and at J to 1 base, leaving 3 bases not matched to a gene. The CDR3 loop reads CASGLETSGSYNEQFF. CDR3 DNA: TGTGCTAGTGGTTTGGAAACTAGCGGTTCCTACAATGAGCAGTTCTTC.

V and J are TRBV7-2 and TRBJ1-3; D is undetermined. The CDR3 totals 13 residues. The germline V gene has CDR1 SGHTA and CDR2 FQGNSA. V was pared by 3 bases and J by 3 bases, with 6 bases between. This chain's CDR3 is CASSLNSGNTIYF. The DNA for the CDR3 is TGTGCCAGCAGCTTGAACAGTGGAAACACCATATATTTT.

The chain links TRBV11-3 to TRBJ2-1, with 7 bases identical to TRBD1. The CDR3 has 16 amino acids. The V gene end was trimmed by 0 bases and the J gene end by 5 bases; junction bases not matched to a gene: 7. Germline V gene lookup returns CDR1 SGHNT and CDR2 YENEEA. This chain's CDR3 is CASSLESGTDNNEQFF. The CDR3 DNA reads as TGTGCCAGCAGCTTAGAATCCGGGACAGATAACAATGAGCAGTTCTTC.

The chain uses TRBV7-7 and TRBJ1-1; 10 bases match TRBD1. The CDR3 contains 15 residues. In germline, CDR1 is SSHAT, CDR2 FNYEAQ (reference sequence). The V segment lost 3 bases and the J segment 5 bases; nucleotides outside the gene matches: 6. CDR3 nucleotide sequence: TGTGCCAGCAGCTTGGGGGACAGGGGAGGGACTGAAGCTTTCTTT. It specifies CASSLGDRGGTEAFF.

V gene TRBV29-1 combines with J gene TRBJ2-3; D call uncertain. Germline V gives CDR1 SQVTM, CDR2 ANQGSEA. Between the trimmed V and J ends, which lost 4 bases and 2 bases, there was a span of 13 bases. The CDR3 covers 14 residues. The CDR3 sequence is CSVASLDSTDTQYF. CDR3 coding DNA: TGCAGCGTTGCGTCGTTAGATTCCACAGATACGCAGTATTTT.

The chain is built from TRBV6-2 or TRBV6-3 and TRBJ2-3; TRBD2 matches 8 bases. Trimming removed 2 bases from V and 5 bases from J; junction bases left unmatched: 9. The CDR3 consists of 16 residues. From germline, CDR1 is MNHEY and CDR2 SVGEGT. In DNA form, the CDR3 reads TGTGCCAGCAGTTACCCGCTCCGGGAGGGACTAGATACGCAGTATTTT. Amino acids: CASSYPLREGLDTQYF.

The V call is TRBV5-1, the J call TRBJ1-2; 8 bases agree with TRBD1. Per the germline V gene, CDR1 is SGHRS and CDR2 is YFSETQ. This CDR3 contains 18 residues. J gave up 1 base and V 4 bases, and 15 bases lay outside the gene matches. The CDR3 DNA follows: TGCGCCAGCAGCGACCACCAGCGAGGACAGGGTAATAACTATGGCTACACCTTC. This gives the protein CASSDHQRGQGNNYGYTF.

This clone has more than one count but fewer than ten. CDR3 sequence reads: CASSLPGFNEKLFF. The CDR3 bases are TGTGCCAGCAGCTTACCAGGGTTCAACGAAAAACTGTTTTTT. V gene TRBV11-3 combines with J gene TRBJ1-4; tentatively, D is TRBD1 (5 bases). Looked up from germline, CDR1 is SGHNT and CDR2 is YENEEA. The CDR3 loop spans 14 amino acids. V dropped 2 bases and J dropped 8 bases, with 12 bases sitting between them.

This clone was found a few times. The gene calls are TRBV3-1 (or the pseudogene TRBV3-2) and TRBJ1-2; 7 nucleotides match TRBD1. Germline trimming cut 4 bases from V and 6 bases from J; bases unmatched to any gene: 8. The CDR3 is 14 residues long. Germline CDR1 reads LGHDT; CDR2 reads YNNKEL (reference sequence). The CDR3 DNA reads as TGTGCCAGCAGCCCTCCGACAGGGTTCCATGGCTACACCTTC. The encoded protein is CASSPPTGFHGYTF.

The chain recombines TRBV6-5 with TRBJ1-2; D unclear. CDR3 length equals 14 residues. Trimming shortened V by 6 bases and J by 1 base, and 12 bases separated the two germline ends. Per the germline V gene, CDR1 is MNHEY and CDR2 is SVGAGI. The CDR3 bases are TGTGCCAGCAGGCCCTCCTCAGATAACTATGGCTACACCTTC. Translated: CASRPSSDNYGYTF.

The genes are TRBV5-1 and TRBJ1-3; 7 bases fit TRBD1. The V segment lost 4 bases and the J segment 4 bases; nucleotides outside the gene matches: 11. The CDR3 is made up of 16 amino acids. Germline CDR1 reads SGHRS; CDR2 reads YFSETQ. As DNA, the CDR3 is TGCGCCAGCAGCCCGGAGACAGGGTTTTCAGGAAACACCATATATTTT. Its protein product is CASSPETGFSGNTIYF.

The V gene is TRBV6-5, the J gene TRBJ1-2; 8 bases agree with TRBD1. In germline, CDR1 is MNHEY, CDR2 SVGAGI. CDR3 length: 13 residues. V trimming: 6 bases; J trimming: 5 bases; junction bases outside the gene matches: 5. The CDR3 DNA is TGTGCCAGCAGGCGTGGGACAGGATATGGCTACACCTTC. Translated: CASRRGTGYGYTF.

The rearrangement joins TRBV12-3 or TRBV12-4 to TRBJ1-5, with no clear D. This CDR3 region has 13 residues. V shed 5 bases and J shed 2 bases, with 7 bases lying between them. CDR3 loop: CASSPPGNQPQHF. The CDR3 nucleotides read TGTGCCAGCAGTCCCCCCGGCAATCAGCCCCAGCATTTT.